This entry features one TCR beta chain sequence. There are 15 residues in the CDR3. V lost 1 base and J lost 1, with 8 bases in between. Germline V gene sequence: CDR1 SGHTA, CDR2 FQGNSA. PCR involved 60 Vbeta and 13 Jbeta primers. Some clones are missing from TCRdb's copy, which holds only in-frame ones; the method was immunoSEQ multiplex PCR. In the table there are approximately 140,000 clones, around 72% of which are singletons. These data are taken from a study of cytomegalovirus exposure and HLA in healthy donors. The sequence was obtained from a human donor in good health. This chain links TRBV7-2 with TRBJ1-5; unclear D gene. Sequencing used PBMCs. Written as DNA, the CDR3 is TGTGCCAGCAGCTTAGTGCCAGGAAGCAATCAGCCCCAGCATTTT. It translates to CASSLVPGSNQPQHF.